The following is a T cell receptor beta chain sequence with its context. Its antigen is undetermined. The CDR3 totals 15 residues. V gave up 6 bases and J gave up 0 bases, with 12 bases separating them. Germline V gene data show CDR1 as LGHNT and CDR2 as FRNRAP. Only in-frame clones appear in the TCRdb table, and some are missing; sequencing was by immunoSEQ multiplex PCR. Among 50,000 or so clones listed, about four fifths were seen once. This entry is derived from a study of T cells in localized non-small cell lung cancer. General observations from the study: Multi-region tumor sequencing was not done, so intratumor heterogeneity could not be excluded.

The V and J genes are TRBV12-5 and TRBJ1-3; D may be TRBD1 (5 bases). The material sequenced was peripheral blood, taken before any cancer treatment. The sequence was collected from a female donor of 60 years or more with stage II squamous cell lung carcinoma. The CDR3 sequence: CASGQDGLSGNTIYF. As DNA, the CDR3 is TGTGCTAGTGGACAGGACGGTCTCTCTGGAAACACCATATATTTT.